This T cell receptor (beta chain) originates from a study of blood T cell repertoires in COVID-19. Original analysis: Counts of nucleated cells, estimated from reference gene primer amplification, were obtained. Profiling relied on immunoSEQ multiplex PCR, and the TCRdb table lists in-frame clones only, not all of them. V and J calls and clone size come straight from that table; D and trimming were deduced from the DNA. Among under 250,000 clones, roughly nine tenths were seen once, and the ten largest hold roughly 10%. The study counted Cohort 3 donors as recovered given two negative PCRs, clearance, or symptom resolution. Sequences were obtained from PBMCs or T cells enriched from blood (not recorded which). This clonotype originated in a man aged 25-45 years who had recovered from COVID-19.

The CDR3 DNA sequence: TGTGCCAGTAGCAGCCAGGGAATCTCTGGAAACACCATATATTTT. It codes for CASSSQGISGNTIYF. The genes are TRBV19 and TRBJ1-3; a weak D match, TRBD1 (5 bases). The CDR3 runs 15 residues. V lost 6 bases, J lost 0 bases, and 12 bases lay in between. Per the germline V gene, CDR1 is LNHDA and CDR2 is SQIVND (reference sequence).